The clone carrying this T cell receptor beta chain was observed a few times. The data belong to a study of blood T cell repertoires in COVID-19. The junction had 4 bases not matched to a gene; V was cut back by 0 bases and J by 6 bases. The V gene's germline CDR1 is SGDLS and CDR2 YYNGEE. There are 15 residues in the CDR3. Method: immunoSEQ multiplex PCR; TCRdb's copy keeps in-frame clones and lacks some. The data hold around 150,000 clones, with approximately 84% observed a single time. Sample: PBMCs or T cells enriched from blood (not recorded which). The sequence was obtained from a woman aged 50 to 60 with acute COVID-19. The genes are TRBV9 and TRBJ2-1; 9 bases are a match to TRBD2. The CDR3 region has the DNA TGTGCCAGCAGCGTAGCTGCGGGAGGGGTCAATGAGCAGTTCTTC. Amino acids: CASSVAAGGVNEQFF.